These T cell receptor beta chains were read from a single sample in a study of immune characterization of retroperitoneal liposarcoma. In TCRdb, the PCR reads were re-called with MiXCR into one record per CDR3 protein. The table records about 2,600 distinct CDR3 sequences, under 60% of them present only once. Sequencing input: tumor tissue. All receptors derive from a female donor with retroperitoneal liposarcoma. CDR3s include the opening cysteine and the closing phenylalanine or tryptophan. Fields, in order: clone size, V gene, D gene, J gene, CDR3 protein, CDR3 DNA. The D gene is left open where the match is weak. The size entry is marked missing in some rows and otherwise reads once, few, many or a size class.

size: -
V: TRBV7-2
D: -
J: TRBJ2-7
CDR3: CASSLVGRGPYEQYF
DNA: TGTGCCAGCAGCTTAGTGGGCAGGGGCCCCTACGAGCAGTACTTC

size: medium-sized
V: TRBV12-3/TRBV12-4
D: -
J: TRBJ2-7
CDR3: CASSLEWGAGTYEQYF
DNA: TGTGCCAGCAGTTTAGAGTGGGGAGCAGGAACCTACGAGCAGTACTTC

size: -
V: TRBV6-1
D: -
J: TRBJ1-1
CDR3: CASTEARGRSPFF
DNA: TGTGCCAGCACCGAAGCACGGGGACGGAGTCCTTTCTTT

size: -
V: TRBV10-3
D: -
J: TRBJ2-3
CDR3: CAISERDQETQYF
DNA: TGTGCCATCAGTGAGAGGGACCAAGAGACCCAGTACTTT

size: medium-sized
V: TRBV7-7
D: -
J: TRBJ2-5
CDR3: CASSLPDGETQYF
DNA: TGTGCTAGCAGCTTGCCCGACGGCGAGACCCAGTACTTC

size: -
V: TRBV11-3
D: -
J: TRBJ2-7
CDR3: CASSLGSGYEQYF
DNA: TGTGCCAGCAGCTTAGGCTCCGGGTACGAGCAGTACTTC

size: -
V: TRBV6-5
D: -
J: TRBJ2-2
CDR3: CASSYGQGSGELFF
DNA: TGTGCCAGCAGTTACGGGCAGGGTTCCGGGGAGCTGTTTTTT

size: -
V: TRBV11-3
D: TRBD1
J: TRBJ2-1
CDR3: CASSLDDRVPFF
DNA: TGTGCCAGCAGCTTAGACGACAGGGTCCCGTTCTTC

size: few
V: TRBV27
D: TRBD2
J: TRBJ2-3
CDR3: CASSVTSGWTDTQYF
DNA: TGTGCCAGCAGTGTTACTAGCGGGTGGACAGATACGCAGTATTTT

size: few
V: TRBV6-1
D: -
J: TRBJ2-1
CDR3: CASSSIIGGSYNEQFF
DNA: TGTGCCAGCAGCTCCATTATCGGGGGATCCTACAATGAGCAGTTCTTC

size: -
V: TRBV7-2
D: -
J: TRBJ2-5
CDR3: CASGASSLETQYF
DNA: TGTGCCAGCGGGGCCTCTTCCCTTGAGACCCAGTACTTC

size: -
V: TRBV7-2
D: -
J: TRBJ2-1
CDR3: CASSVRATEVGEQFF
DNA: TGTGCCAGCAGCGTCCGGGCGACCGAGGTCGGCGAGCAGTTCTTC

size: few
V: TRBV7-6
D: -
J: TRBJ2-2
CDR3: CASNFLETGELFF
DNA: TGTGCCAGCAACTTCCTGGAGACCGGGGAGCTGTTTTTT

size: few
V: TRBV11-3
D: TRBD1
J: TRBJ2-3
CDR3: CASSFGTATDTQYF
DNA: TGTGCCAGCAGCTTCGGGACAGCCACAGATACGCAGTATTTT

size: -
V: TRBV6-1
D: -
J: TRBJ2-2
CDR3: CASAGAGSTGELFF
DNA: TGTGCCTCGGCGGGGGCAGGGTCCACCGGGGAGCTGTTTTTT

size: -
V: TRBV6-1
D: -
J: TRBJ2-7
CDR3: CASSEAQEPYNEQYF
DNA: TGTGCCAGCAGTGAAGCCCAGGAACCCTACAATGAGCAGTACTTC

size: -
V: TRBV4-3
D: TRBD1
J: TRBJ2-5
CDR3: CASSQKQGAQGETQYF
DNA: TGCGCCAGCAGCCAAAAACAGGGGGCGCAAGGGGAGACCCAGTACTTC

size: few
V: TRBV6-6
D: TRBD2
J: TRBJ2-1
CDR3: CASSYPGLAGDYNEQFF
DNA: TGTGCCAGCAGTTACCCGGGACTAGCGGGAGACTACAATGAGCAGTTCTTC

size: few
V: TRBV7-2
D: -
J: TRBJ1-6
CDR3: CASSPESTLHF
DNA: TGTGCCAGCAGCCCCGAATCAACCCTCCACTTT